Listed below are T cell receptor beta chains from one sample, sequenced in a study of cytomegalovirus exposure and HLA in healthy donors. The data were produced by immunoSEQ multiplex PCR, yet TCRdb's version contains in-frame clones alone and is incomplete. This sample has more than 20,000 clones, with 70% found just once. Material: PBMCs. These receptors were taken from a woman aged 45-65 years in good health and CMV-seronegative. Each CDR3 is given with its conserved first and last residue. Each record gives: J gene, clone size, V gene, CDR3 length, D gene, CDR3 DNA, CDR3 protein. D genes are given only for firm matches. Size is omitted from some rows. Given values are once, few, many or a class for expanded clones.

j_gene: TRBJ2-6; abundance: .; v_gene: TRBV29-1; len: 18; d_gene: .; CDR3nt: TGCAGCGTTGTATTCCAGGGTGCAATTTCCTCTGGGGCCAACGTCCTGACTTTC; CDR3aa: CSVVFQGAISSGANVLTF
j_gene: TRBJ1-1; abundance: few; v_gene: TRBV7-6; len: 15; d_gene: .; CDR3nt: TGTGCCAGCAGCTTAAACGGGGAGGTTGGTGCTGAAGCTTTCTTT; CDR3aa: CASSLNGEVGAEAFF
j_gene: TRBJ2-7; abundance: few; v_gene: TRBV29-1; len: 14; d_gene: TRBD2; CDR3nt: TGCAGCGTTGTAGGGACTAGCGGGGTCTACGAGCAGTACTTC; CDR3aa: CSVVGTSGVYEQYF
j_gene: TRBJ2-7; abundance: .; v_gene: TRBV29-1; len: 15; d_gene: TRBD1; CDR3nt: TGCAGCGTTGGCCCCCGGACAGGGATCTCCTACGAGCAGTACTTC; CDR3aa: CSVGPRTGISYEQYF
j_gene: TRBJ2-7; abundance: .; v_gene: TRBV4-1; len: 15; d_gene: .; CDR3nt: TGCGCCAGCAGCCAAGGAGGGAGAGGCTCCTACGAGCAGTACTTC; CDR3aa: CASSQGGRGSYEQYF
j_gene: TRBJ2-3; abundance: few; v_gene: TRBV6-5; len: 15; d_gene: .; CDR3nt: TGTGCCAGCAGCGGACTTGGACTTAACACAGATACGCAGTATTTT; CDR3aa: CASSGLGLNTDTQYF
j_gene: TRBJ2-7; abundance: .; v_gene: TRBV5-4; len: 16; d_gene: TRBD1; CDR3nt: TGTGCCAGCAGCCCCGCGGCGGACAGGGGGATTTACGAGCAGTACTTC; CDR3aa: CASSPAADRGIYEQYF
j_gene: TRBJ2-2; abundance: .; v_gene: TRBV15; len: 15; d_gene: TRBD1; CDR3nt: TGTGCCACAGAGGGGGCGACAGGGGTCATCGGGGAGCTGTTTTTT; CDR3aa: CATEGATGVIGELFF
j_gene: TRBJ1-5; abundance: .; v_gene: TRBV6-1; len: 14; d_gene: .; CDR3nt: TGTGCCAGCCGCCAGCGACAGGCCAATCAGCCCCAGCATTTT; CDR3aa: CASRQRQANQPQHF
j_gene: TRBJ2-4; abundance: .; v_gene: TRBV6-5; len: 16; d_gene: TRBD1; CDR3nt: TGTGCCAGCAGTTACTCACGACAGGGGGATTTGGACATTCAGTACTTC; CDR3aa: CASSYSRQGDLDIQYF
j_gene: TRBJ2-1; abundance: once; v_gene: TRBV2; len: 13; d_gene: .; CDR3nt: TGTGCCAGCAGTGAATTAGAATCCGATGAGCAGTTCTTC; CDR3aa: CASSELESDEQFF
j_gene: TRBJ1-1; abundance: .; v_gene: TRBV12-5; len: 14; d_gene: .; CDR3nt: TGTGCTAGTGGCCTGCGCGGGGGCATCTCTGAAGCTTTCTTT; CDR3aa: CASGLRGGISEAFF
j_gene: TRBJ2-1; abundance: once; v_gene: TRBV10-3; len: 12; d_gene: .; CDR3nt: TGTGCCATCAGTGTCTTGAGCAATGAGCAGTTCTTC; CDR3aa: CAISVLSNEQFF
j_gene: TRBJ1-1; abundance: once; v_gene: TRBV5-1; len: 14; d_gene: .; CDR3nt: TGCGCCAGCAGCAAGAGGGACATTGAGGGTGAGGCTTTCTTT; CDR3aa: CASSKRDIEGEAFF
j_gene: TRBJ1-1; abundance: .; v_gene: TRBV6-6; len: 14; d_gene: TRBD1; CDR3nt: TGTGCCAGCAGTCCGACAGGGATGAACACTGAAGCTTTCTTT; CDR3aa: CASSPTGMNTEAFF
j_gene: TRBJ1-1; abundance: .; v_gene: TRBV5-1; len: 13; d_gene: .; CDR3nt: TGCGCCAGCAGCTCGGGGGTGAACACTGAAGCTTTCTTT; CDR3aa: CASSSGVNTEAFF
j_gene: TRBJ2-7; abundance: .; v_gene: TRBV5-4; len: 18; d_gene: TRBD2; CDR3nt: TGTGCCAGCAGCCGACGGGGCGGACTAGCAGCTGGCTCCTACGAGCAGTACTTC; CDR3aa: CASSRRGGLAAGSYEQYF
j_gene: TRBJ2-5; abundance: .; v_gene: TRBV7-2; len: 15; d_gene: TRBD1; CDR3nt: TGTGCCAGCAGCTTAGCAGGGGGCGAGTGGGAGACCCAGTACTTC; CDR3aa: CASSLAGGEWETQYF
j_gene: TRBJ2-7; abundance: .; v_gene: TRBV5-4; len: 15; d_gene: TRBD2; CDR3nt: TGTGCCAGCAGCTTGGTAGGGGAGGGTAACAACGAGCAGTACTTC; CDR3aa: CASSLVGEGNNEQYF
j_gene: TRBJ2-2; abundance: .; v_gene: TRBV7-3; len: 15; d_gene: TRBD2; CDR3nt: TGTGCCAGCAGCCGACTAGCGGGAGCAACCGGGGAGCTGTTTTTT; CDR3aa: CASSRLAGATGELFF
j_gene: TRBJ1-2; abundance: .; v_gene: TRBV12-5; len: 12; d_gene: TRBD1; CDR3nt: TGTGCTAGTGCACTGGACAGGGCGGGCTACACCTTC; CDR3aa: CASALDRAGYTF
j_gene: TRBJ2-7; abundance: once; v_gene: TRBV4-1; len: 13; d_gene: .; CDR3nt: TGCGCCAGCAGCCAAGGAGCGGGCTACGAGCAGTACTTC; CDR3aa: CASSQGAGYEQYF
j_gene: TRBJ2-2; abundance: .; v_gene: TRBV7-2; len: 16; d_gene: .; CDR3nt: TGTGCCAGCAGCCTGCCCACAAGGAGGAACACCGGGGAGCTGTTTTTT; CDR3aa: CASSLPTRRNTGELFF
j_gene: TRBJ1-1; abundance: .; v_gene: TRBV6-5; len: 13; d_gene: .; CDR3nt: TGTGCCAGCAGTTATGACAGCTACACTGAAGCTTTCTTT; CDR3aa: CASSYDSYTEAFF
j_gene: TRBJ2-1; abundance: .; v_gene: TRBV9; len: 13; d_gene: .; CDR3nt: TGTGCCAGCAGCGTAGCTGGGGGCTTGGAGCAGTTCTTC; CDR3aa: CASSVAGGLEQFF
j_gene: TRBJ1-1; abundance: .; v_gene: TRBV2; len: 13; d_gene: .; CDR3nt: TGTGCCAGCAGAACACAGGGTAACACTGAAGCTTTCTTT; CDR3aa: CASRTQGNTEAFF
j_gene: TRBJ1-1; abundance: .; v_gene: TRBV6-5; len: 14; d_gene: TRBD1; CDR3nt: TGTGCCAGCCTTCAACAGGGGGGAGCCACTGAAGCTTTCTTT; CDR3aa: CASLQQGGATEAFF
j_gene: TRBJ2-3; abundance: once; v_gene: TRBV14; len: 16; d_gene: TRBD1; CDR3nt: TGTGCCAGCAGCCCCAGGACAGGGGCAATTAGAGATACGCAGTATTTT; CDR3aa: CASSPRTGAIRDTQYF
j_gene: TRBJ2-3; abundance: .; v_gene: TRBV9; len: 13; d_gene: .; CDR3nt: TGTGCCAGCGCGGACTCAAGCACAGATACGCAGTATTTT; CDR3aa: CASADSSTDTQYF
j_gene: TRBJ1-3; abundance: .; v_gene: TRBV5-6; len: 16; d_gene: .; CDR3nt: TGTGCCAGCAGCCCACGACGTCGAGCGGCTGGAAACACCATATATTTT; CDR3aa: CASSPRRRAAGNTIYF
j_gene: TRBJ2-5; abundance: .; v_gene: TRBV2; len: 16; d_gene: .; CDR3nt: TGTGCCAGCAGTGGGGAATTCGGGAGTCCAAGAGAGACCCAGTACTTC; CDR3aa: CASSGEFGSPRETQYF
j_gene: TRBJ1-5; abundance: .; v_gene: TRBV6-5; len: 15; d_gene: .; CDR3nt: TGTGCCAGCAGTTACTCTGGCAGGGCTTATCAGCCCCAGCATTTT; CDR3aa: CASSYSGRAYQPQHF
j_gene: TRBJ2-5; abundance: .; v_gene: TRBV2; len: 13; d_gene: .; CDR3nt: TGTGCCAGCAGCGGAAACAGAAAAGAGACCCAGTACTTC; CDR3aa: CASSGNRKETQYF
j_gene: TRBJ2-7; abundance: few; v_gene: TRBV9; len: 15; d_gene: TRBD1; CDR3nt: TGTGCCAGCAGCGTAGGTGATAACAGGGGATCCGAGCAGTACTTC; CDR3aa: CASSVGDNRGSEQYF
j_gene: TRBJ1-2; abundance: .; v_gene: TRBV29-1; len: 12; d_gene: .; CDR3nt: TGCAGCGTTGAGGGCTCTAACTATGGCTACACCTTC; CDR3aa: CSVEGSNYGYTF
j_gene: TRBJ2-7; abundance: .; v_gene: TRBV5-6; len: 13; d_gene: TRBD1; CDR3nt: TGTGCCAGCAGCCTAACAGGGGGCAGGGAGCAGTACTTC; CDR3aa: CASSLTGGREQYF
j_gene: TRBJ2-5; abundance: .; v_gene: TRBV5-1; len: 16; d_gene: TRBD2; CDR3nt: TGCGCCAGCAGCTTGGAAAGCGGGGGGAGAGAAGAGACCCAGTACTTC; CDR3aa: CASSLESGGREETQYF
j_gene: TRBJ2-1; abundance: .; v_gene: TRBV5-4; len: 15; d_gene: .; CDR3nt: TGTGCCAGCAGCTTTAGTCGAATCGGGAGCGGTGAGCAGTTCTTC; CDR3aa: CASSFSRIGSGEQFF
j_gene: TRBJ1-5; abundance: .; v_gene: TRBV2; len: 16; d_gene: TRBD1; CDR3nt: TGTGCCAGCAGTGAAGCCCAGGGGGCTCCCGATCAGCCCCAGCATTTT; CDR3aa: CASSEAQGAPDQPQHF
j_gene: TRBJ2-7; abundance: .; v_gene: TRBV13; len: 14; d_gene: .; CDR3nt: TGTGCCAGCAGCTTTGAACTATCTCGTTACGAGCAGTACTTC; CDR3aa: CASSFELSRYEQYF
j_gene: TRBJ1-5; abundance: .; v_gene: TRBV6-4; len: 15; d_gene: .; CDR3nt: TGTGCCAGCAGTGCCTCCGGACTGTCCAATCAGCCCCAGCATTTT; CDR3aa: CASSASGLSNQPQHF
j_gene: TRBJ1-4; abundance: .; v_gene: TRBV9; len: 13; d_gene: .; CDR3nt: TGTGCCAGCAGCCTTGAGATTAATGAAAAACTGTTTTTT; CDR3aa: CASSLEINEKLFF
j_gene: TRBJ1-2; abundance: few; v_gene: TRBV13; len: 11; d_gene: .; CDR3nt: TGTGCCAGCAGCTTGTCTGATGGCTACACCTTC; CDR3aa: CASSLSDGYTF
j_gene: TRBJ1-4; abundance: .; v_gene: TRBV7-8; len: 15; d_gene: TRBD1; CDR3nt: TGTGCCAGCAGCTTAGCGACCGGGACAGGGGAAAAACTGTTTTTT; CDR3aa: CASSLATGTGEKLFF
j_gene: TRBJ2-7; abundance: .; v_gene: TRBV5-6; len: 15; d_gene: TRBD2; CDR3nt: TGTGCCAGCAGCTTTAACGGGGGGATCTACTACGAGCAGTACTTC; CDR3aa: CASSFNGGIYYEQYF
j_gene: TRBJ1-5; abundance: .; v_gene: TRBV25-1; len: 14; d_gene: TRBD1; CDR3nt: TGTGCCAGCAGTGAGGACAGGCAAGGTCAGCCCCAGCATTTT; CDR3aa: CASSEDRQGQPQHF
j_gene: TRBJ2-1; abundance: .; v_gene: TRBV28; len: 17; d_gene: TRBD2; CDR3nt: TGTGCCGGGACGACTAGCGGGAGGCCCAGCTCCTACAATGAGCAGTTCTTC; CDR3aa: CAGTTSGRPSSYNEQFF
j_gene: TRBJ1-1; abundance: .; v_gene: TRBV6-1; len: 13; d_gene: .; CDR3nt: TGTGCCCACAGATCCGGGATGAACACTGAAGCTTTCTTT; CDR3aa: CAHRSGMNTEAFF
j_gene: TRBJ1-3; abundance: .; v_gene: TRBV2; len: 15; d_gene: .; CDR3nt: TGTGCCAGCAGTGAAGATCAGAAATCTGGAAACACCATATATTTT; CDR3aa: CASSEDQKSGNTIYF
j_gene: TRBJ2-1; abundance: .; v_gene: TRBV6-5; len: 15; d_gene: TRBD2; CDR3nt: TGTGCCAGCAGTTACCGTTCGCGGGGGATGAATGAGCAGTTCTTC; CDR3aa: CASSYRSRGMNEQFF
j_gene: TRBJ1-4; abundance: .; v_gene: TRBV5-6; len: 13; d_gene: .; CDR3nt: TGTGCCAGCAGCTACGGGACACCTGAAAAACTGTTTTTT; CDR3aa: CASSYGTPEKLFF
j_gene: TRBJ2-7; abundance: .; v_gene: TRBV25-1; len: 15; d_gene: TRBD1; CDR3nt: TGTGCCAGCAGGACAGACAGGGACCTATCCTACGAGCAGTACTTC; CDR3aa: CASRTDRDLSYEQYF
j_gene: TRBJ2-1; abundance: .; v_gene: TRBV9; len: 16; d_gene: .; CDR3nt: TGTGCCAGCAGCGCCGCAGGGGATGGGTCCTACAATGAGCAGTTCTTC; CDR3aa: CASSAAGDGSYNEQFF
j_gene: TRBJ1-5; abundance: .; v_gene: TRBV6-1; len: 15; d_gene: TRBD1; CDR3nt: TGTGCCAGCAGGGGGGAGGACAGGGGTAATCAGCCCCAGCATTTT; CDR3aa: CASRGEDRGNQPQHF
j_gene: TRBJ1-5; abundance: once; v_gene: TRBV28; len: 14; d_gene: .; CDR3nt: TGTGCCAGCAGTTTAGGAGAGAGCAATCAGCCCCAGCATTTT; CDR3aa: CASSLGESNQPQHF
j_gene: TRBJ1-6; abundance: .; v_gene: TRBV4-2; len: 17; d_gene: TRBD1; CDR3nt: TGTGCCAGCAGCCAAGAGAGGGACAGGGGCGGCAATTCACCCCTCCACTTT; CDR3aa: CASSQERDRGGNSPLHF
j_gene: TRBJ1-1; abundance: .; v_gene: TRBV6-1; len: 14; d_gene: TRBD1; CDR3nt: TGTGCCAGCAGTTCCGGGACAGCGAACACTGAAGCTTTCTTT; CDR3aa: CASSSGTANTEAFF
j_gene: TRBJ2-2; abundance: .; v_gene: TRBV10-3; len: 15; d_gene: TRBD2; CDR3nt: TGTGCCATCGGCCCTGGGGGAGGGGTGGCCGGGGAGCTGTTTTTT; CDR3aa: CAIGPGGGVAGELFF
j_gene: TRBJ2-1; abundance: .; v_gene: TRBV7-9; len: 15; d_gene: .; CDR3nt: TGTGCCAGCAGTCTACACGGGGGATCCTACAATGAGCAGTTCTTC; CDR3aa: CASSLHGGSYNEQFF
j_gene: TRBJ2-3; abundance: .; v_gene: TRBV2; len: 15; d_gene: TRBD2; CDR3nt: TGTGCCAGCAGTGCGAGACTAGCTAGCACAGATACGCAGTATTTT; CDR3aa: CASSARLASTDTQYF